The text below deals with one T cell receptor beta chain. What it recognizes is unknown. Sequenced by immunoSEQ multiplex PCR; TCRdb stores in-frame clones only, minus some. The table shows about 380,000 clones, with under 90% occurring only once. This sample is drawn from a study of Ad26.COV2.S vaccination and SARS-CoV-2 variants. Study results and caveats: Spike-specific CD8+ and CD4+ T cell responses reportedly showed substantial breadth after vaccination.

CDR1 is MNHEY, CDR2 SVGAGI, per germline. V shed 8 bases, J shed 3 bases, and the junction held 8 bases outside the gene matches. The CDR3 contains 14 residues. Treatment specified: some 20 received Ad26.COV2.S at low or high dose, single or two shots; several received placebo; per-sample allocation not given. The samples date from day 63 after the first vaccine or placebo injection. Aged 18-55 years, donor was enrolled in Boston in about 2020. This specimen consisted of peripheral blood, obtained in a trial of Ad26.COV2.S vaccine versus placebo. The sequence derives from a person between 18 and 59 years old who received the Ad26.COV2.S COVID-19 vaccine or a placebo. The rearrangement joins TRBV6-5 to TRBJ1-1; 8 bases agree with TRBD1. For the CDR3, the DNA is TGTGCCAGCGGACGAACAGGGGGAGACACTGAAGCTTTCTTT. This codes for CASGRTGGDTEAFF.